Listed here are 30 T cell receptor beta chains from one sample, sequenced in a study of blood T cell repertoires in COVID-19. The table came from immunoSEQ multiplex PCR; TCRdb's copy has only in-frame clones and leaves some out. Here the sample spans around 160,000 clones, 65% to 85% being singletons. Sequenced: PBMCs or T cells enriched from blood (not recorded which). These receptors all stem from a woman aged 45-59 years who had been exposed to COVID-19.

The rearrangement joins TRBV4-2 to TRBJ1-2; the D is unclear. The CDR3 spans 15 residues. The germline V gene has CDR1 LGHNA and CDR2 YNFKEQ. Trimming removed 0 bases at V and 4 bases at J, with 12 bases between. The CDR3 is CASSQDRGVTYGYTF. The CDR3 coding sequence is TGTGCCAGCAGCCAAGACCGGGGTGTCACCTATGGCTACACCTTC.

The CDR3 here is CASSQDSAGGQPQHF. The CDR3 region has the DNA TGTGCCAGCAGCCAAGATTCGGCAGGGGGTCAGCCCCAGCATTTT. J is TRBJ1-5 and V is TRBV3-1 (or the pseudogene TRBV3-2), with 7 positions matching TRBD1. CDR3 length: 15 residues. Germline trimming cut 0 bases from V and 6 bases from J; bases unmatched to any gene: 5. Germline V gene data show CDR1 as LGHDT and CDR2 as YNNKEL (reference sequence).

This sequence joins TRBV7-9 and TRBJ2-3, with 10 bases that match TRBD1. The CDR3 has 14 residues. Trimming took 4 bases from V and 4 from J; bases not matched to a gene: 2. Germline V gives CDR1 SEHNR, CDR2 FQNEAQ (reference sequence). CDR3: CASSWTGGSDTQYF. In DNA form, the CDR3 reads TGTGCCAGCAGCTGGACAGGGGGGTCAGATACGCAGTATTTT.

The rearrangement links TRBV23-1 to TRBJ1-1, with D uncertain. TRBV23-1 is assigned to the ORF class and has an uncertain function. The CDR3 has 17 residues. Trimming removed 6 bases at V and 0 bases at J, with 20 bases between. The CDR3 bases are TGCGCCAGCAGGGTTCCCGCGATCTTTTCTATGAACACTGAAGCTTTCTTT. Its translation is CASRVPAIFSMNTEAFF.

The chain employs TRBV6-4 and TRBJ2-4; a weak D match, TRBD1 (5 bases). Trimming left V 4 bases short and J 10 bases short, with 14 bases between. Germline V gene data show CDR1 as MRHNA and CDR2 as SNTAGT. The CDR3 extends over 13 amino acids. Written as DNA, the CDR3 is TGTGCCAGCAGTGGACAGCCAAAAAGGATTCAGTACTTC. This encodes CASSGQPKRIQYF.

The chain links TRBV27 to TRBJ1-5; unclear D gene. V was clipped by 6 bases and J by 1 base, with 13 bases between them. Per germline, CDR1 MNHEY and CDR2 SMNVEV (reference sequence). The CDR3 is 15 amino acids. Here the CDR3 reads CASSPYSVSNQPQHF. DNA for the CDR3: TGTGCCAGCAGCCCCTATAGTGTCAGCAATCAGCCCCAGCATTTT.

The chain joins TRBV7-2 to TRBJ1-2; 8 positions agree with TRBD1. CDR1 SGHTA and CDR2 FQGNSA come from the germline V gene. The CDR3 runs to 16 residues. The trim removed 5 bases at V and 8 bases at J, leaving 16 bases unmatched. CDR3 sequence (DNA): TGTGCCAGCAGCCCCGGCCAAAGACAGGGGTATCGAGGCTACACCTTC. This translates into CASSPGQRQGYRGYTF.

This clone appeared a few times. The chain recombines TRBV18 with TRBJ1-6, with D tentatively TRBD1 (5 bases). CDR1 is KGHSH, CDR2 LQKENI, per germline. This CDR3 comprises 13 residues. The V and J ends lost 3 bases and 8 bases respectively, with 8 bases between them. The CDR3 DNA follows: TGTGCCAGCTCACCGGGGGGAGATTCACCCCTCCACTTT. This codes for CASSPGGDSPLHF.

As DNA, the CDR3 is TGTGCCAGCAGGTTCCCGGCAGGGCTATTACGGACGGACACCTTC. Its protein is CASRFPAGLLRTDTF. The V gene is TRBV7-2, the J gene TRBJ1-2, with D maybe TRBD1 (5 bases). Trimming stripped 6 bases from V and 12 bases from J, with 26 bases between. The CDR3 loop spans 15 amino acids. The V gene's germline CDR1 is SGHTA and CDR2 FQGNSA.

This chain connects TRBV27 to TRBJ2-7; D possibly corresponds to TRBD2 (6 bases). This CDR3 is 15 amino acids long. Looked up from germline, CDR1 is MNHEY and CDR2 is SMNVEV (reference sequence). Trimming shortened V by 6 bases and J by 3 bases, and 18 bases separated the two germline ends. The CDR3 DNA sequence: TGTGCCAGCAGCTCTGTGAGGGCGGGACTCTACGAGCAGTACTTC. Encoded protein: CASSSVRAGLYEQYF.

The chain couples TRBV7-8 to TRBJ2-1; no reliable D call. The V gene lost 3 bases and the J gene lost 9 bases, with 9 bases spanning the gap. Germline assignment: CDR1 SGHVS and CDR2 FQNEAQ. The CDR3 is 12 amino acids. The CDR3 is CASSLVSTEQFF. The DNA of the CDR3 is TGTGCCAGCAGCTTGGTTAGCACTGAGCAGTTCTTC.

The chain has TRBV11-2 and TRBJ2-7, with TRBD1 identical over 9 bases. V trimming: 3 bases; J trimming: 7 bases; junction bases outside the gene matches: 10. Germline loops: CDR1 SGHAT, CDR2 FQNNGV. The CDR3 has 15 amino acids. The CDR3 loop reads CASSFSRQGVGEQYF. DNA for the CDR3: TGTGCCAGCAGCTTTTCGAGACAGGGGGTGGGAGAGCAGTACTTC.

This chain connects TRBV19 to TRBJ1-5; 9 bases are shared with TRBD1. The ends lost 8 bases at V and 3 bases at J; junction bases unmatched: 2. The germline CDR1 and CDR2 sequences are LNHDA and SQIVND (reference sequence). The CDR3 contains 13 residues. Written as DNA, the CDR3 is TGTGCCAGTTCACAGGGGGCCAATCAGCCCCAGCATTTT. Amino acids: CASSQGANQPQHF.

CDR3 nucleotides: TGTGCCACCAGTGCAGGAACTAGCGGGAGCATGGTGAATGAGCAGTTCTTC. It is translated as CATSAGTSGSMVNEQFF. This chain links TRBV24-1 with TRBJ2-1; TRBD2 matches 11 bases. V was pared by 5 bases and J by 7 bases, with 12 bases of the junction left unmatched. This CDR3 has 17 amino acids. Germline V lookup: CDR1 KGHDR, CDR2 SFDVKD.

The chain employs TRBV4-3 and TRBJ1-2; perhaps TRBD1 as D (5 bases). The CDR3 covers 17 residues. Germline V CDR1 and CDR2: LGHNA, YSLEER. V lost 0 bases, J lost 4 bases, and 18 bases lay in between. The CDR3 sequence is CASSQEVLAGRLYGYTF. DNA of the CDR3: TGCGCCAGCAGCCAAGAGGTTTTGGCGGGACGGCTCTATGGCTACACCTTC.

The chain uses TRBV28 and TRBJ2-1, with D possibly TRBD1 on 5 matching bases. The CDR3 is 14 amino acids. Germline CDR1 and CDR2: MDHEN and SYDVKM. Trimming cost V 1 base and J 13 bases, with 17 bases left between them. The chain's CDR3 is CASSLFRGEVGQFF. DNA of the CDR3: TGTGCCAGCAGTTTATTTAGGGGCGAAGTGGGACAGTTCTTC. Looking up the rest from reference TRBV28 and TRBJ2-1 gives the full variable domain: DVKVTQSSRYLVKRTGEKVFLECVQDMDHENMFWYRQDPGLGLRLIYFSYDVKMKEKGDIPEGYSVSREKKERFSLILESASTNQTSMYLCASSLFRGEVGQFFGPGTRLTVL.

This chain joins TRBV7-2 and TRBJ2-2, with a possible D match to TRBD2 (6 bases). CDR3 length equals 15 residues. Between the trimmed V and J ends, which lost 6 bases and 7 bases, there was a span of 18 bases. The germline V gene has CDR1 SGHTA and CDR2 FQGNSA. CDR3: CASSYWGVGNGELFF. The CDR3 DNA reads TGTGCCAGCAGTTACTGGGGGGTGGGTAACGGGGAGCTGTTTTTT.

This chain joins TRBV11-2 and TRBJ2-7; D is unresolved. CDR1 is SGHAT, CDR2 FQNNGV, per germline. V gave up 4 bases and J gave up 2 bases, with 12 bases separating them. This CDR3 has 14 residues. The CDR3 nucleotides read TGTGCCAGCAGCTGGGTGGGCCGCCCCTACGAGCAGTACTTC. Translated: CASSWVGRPYEQYF.

The chain combines TRBV9 with TRBJ1-1, with 10 bases that match TRBD1. The germline gives CDR1 SGDLS, CDR2 YYNGEE. J was trimmed by 5 bases and V by 2 bases; bases with no gene match: 6. The CDR3 length is 15 residues. CDR3 sequence (DNA): TGTGCCAGCAGCGTCACTGGACAGGGGGGTACTGAAGCTTTCTTT. Protein: CASSVTGQGGTEAFF.

V usage is TRBV5-1 and J usage is TRBJ1-2; 7 bases match TRBD1. Germline V gives CDR1 SGHRS, CDR2 YFSETQ. V lost 4 bases and J lost 2; bases outside the gene matches: 2. The CDR3 is made up of 13 amino acids. CDR3 DNA: TGCGCCAGCAGCACGGGACAGAACTATGGCTACACCTTC. Its protein is CASSTGQNYGYTF. Full variable domain (remainder filled in from reference TRBV5-1 and TRBJ1-2): KAGVTQTPRYLIKTRGQQVTLSCSPISGHRSVSWYQQTPGQGLQFLFEYFSETQRNKGNFPGRFSGRQFSNSRSEMNVSTLELGDSALYLCASSTGQNYGYTFGSGTRLTVV.

The chain has TRBV7-3 and TRBJ2-1; 7 nucleotides line up with TRBD2. The J segment lost 0 bases and the V segment lost 5 bases, leaving 7 bases of the junction unmatched. The CDR3 is 16 residues long. Germline V gene data show CDR1 as SGHTA and CDR2 as FQGTGA. The CDR3 loop reads CASSASGTNSYNEQFF. CDR3 in DNA: TGTGCCAGCAGCGCCTCCGGGACTAACTCCTACAATGAGCAGTTCTTC.

This clone has more than one count but fewer than ten. The chain is built from TRBV19 and TRBJ2-7; D perhaps matches TRBD2 (7 bases). The CDR3 spans 13 residues. The germline CDR1 and CDR2 sequences are LNHDA and SQIVND (reference sequence). V was clipped by 6 bases and J by 4 bases, with 13 bases between them. The CDR3 nucleotides are TGTGCCAGTAGCCCGGGGGGCATATACGAGCAGTACTTC. The encoded protein is CASSPGGIYEQYF.

The genes are TRBV14 and TRBJ2-7; no definite D call. From germline, CDR1 is SGHDN and CDR2 FVKESK. Trimming cost V 0 bases and J 9 bases, with 6 bases left between them. The CDR3 contains 11 residues. CDR3 protein: CASSQDSRQYF. CDR3 in DNA: TGTGCCAGCAGCCAAGATAGTCGGCAGTACTTC.

This sequence joins TRBV10-3 and TRBJ1-1, with TRBD1 matching over 7 bases. Germline V gives CDR1 ENHRY, CDR2 SYGVKD. The length of the CDR3 is 13 residues. V was clipped by 7 bases and J by 4 bases; unmatched bases: 6. CDR3 in amino acids: CAITTGAGTEAFF. In DNA, the CDR3 is TGTGCCATCACTACAGGGGCCGGCACTGAAGCTTTCTTT.

The chain employs TRBV19 and TRBJ2-1; D perhaps matches TRBD2 (6 bases). CDR1 and CDR2 (germline): LNHDA, SQIVND (reference sequence). This CDR3 has 15 residues. Trimming removed 0 bases at V and 9 bases at J, with 15 bases between. The CDR3 region is CASSIDSPGESEQFF. The CDR3 nucleotides read TGTGCCAGTAGTATAGATTCTCCGGGAGAGAGTGAGCAGTTCTTC.

The gene calls are TRBV5-1 and TRBJ2-2, with 9 bases identical to TRBD2. The germline gives CDR1 SGHRS, CDR2 YFSETQ. The CDR3 loop spans 13 amino acids. V trimming: 1 base; J trimming: 8 bases; junction bases outside the gene matches: 0. The CDR3 DNA reads as TGCGCCAGCAGCTTGACTAGCGGGGGGGAGCTGTTTTTT. Translation gives CASSLTSGGELFF.

The chain links TRBV10-3 to TRBJ1-5, with D unclear. Germline V gives CDR1 ENHRY, CDR2 SYGVKD. There are 14 residues in the CDR3. Trimming took off 8 bases at V and 2 bases at J, with 13 bases between the two ends. As DNA, the CDR3 is TGTGCCATCGCGGGAGCTTCGGGCAATCAGCCCCAGCATTTT. Amino acid sequence: CAIAGASGNQPQHF.

The rearrangement joins TRBV5-1 to TRBJ1-2; TRBD1 agrees at 7 bases. The CDR3 length is 14 residues. CDR1 and CDR2 from the germline V gene are SGHRS and YFSETQ. The V segment lost 4 bases and the J segment 8 bases; nucleotides outside the gene matches: 11. CDR3 coding DNA: TGCGCCAGCAGCCCGGGACAGAGGGTGGGAGGCTACACCTTC. This translates into CASSPGQRVGGYTF.

There are a few counts of this clone. This chain uses TRBV6-2 or TRBV6-3 with TRBJ2-3; 13 bases fit TRBD2. The trim removed 2 bases at V and 4 bases at J, leaving 0 bases unmatched. Germline V gene data show CDR1 as MNHEY and CDR2 as SVGEGT. The CDR3 loop spans 15 amino acids. The CDR3, as DNA: TGTGCCAGCAGTTACACTAGCGGGGGGGCAGATACGCAGTATTTT. Amino acid sequence: CASSYTSGGADTQYF.

The V and J genes are TRBV28 and TRBJ1-1; TRBD1 might be the D (6 bases). CDR3 length equals 12 residues. Per the germline V gene, CDR1 is MDHEN and CDR2 is SYDVKM. The V end was cut by 4 bases, the J end by 8 bases, with 11 bases between. The CDR3 DNA sequence: TGTGCCAGCAGTTCCTACAGGGAGGAAGCTTTCTTT. This sequence encodes CASSSYREEAFF.